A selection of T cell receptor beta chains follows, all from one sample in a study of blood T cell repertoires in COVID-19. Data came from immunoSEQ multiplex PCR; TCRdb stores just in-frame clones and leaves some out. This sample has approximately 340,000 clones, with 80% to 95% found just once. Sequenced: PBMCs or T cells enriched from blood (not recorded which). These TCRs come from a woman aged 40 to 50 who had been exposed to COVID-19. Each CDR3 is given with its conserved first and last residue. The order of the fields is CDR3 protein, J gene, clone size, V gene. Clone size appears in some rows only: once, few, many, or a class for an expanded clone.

CASSLDSYNSPLHF,TRBJ1-6,.,TRBV7-2
CASSDEGKLAITDTQYF,TRBJ2-3,once,TRBV6-1
CASSWRGGQETQYF,TRBJ2-5,.,TRBV7-6
CASSPGSYEQYF,TRBJ2-7,.,TRBV18
CASSPRTSSTDTQYF,TRBJ2-3,.,TRBV25-1
CSFVPGSGNTIYF,TRBJ1-3,.,TRBV29-1
CASSCGRTGRNQPQHF,TRBJ1-5,.,TRBV21-1
CASSSALRQTEAFF,TRBJ1-1,.,TRBV5-8
CASTGTGGDYEQYF,TRBJ2-7,.,TRBV6-1
CASGLGSTRGEKLFF,TRBJ1-4,once,TRBV12-5
CASSPLMKDTSNQPQHF,TRBJ1-5,.,TRBV19
CAWSVSRNYGYTF,TRBJ1-2,.,TRBV30
CASSLNRNNSPLHF,TRBJ1-6,.,TRBV13
CASSSKGKSMNEQFF,TRBJ2-1,.,TRBV5-4
CASSPQGHNQPQHF,TRBJ1-5,.,TRBV18
CASSFLGGAIYNEQFF,TRBJ2-1,.,TRBV27
CASSLGPASTDTQYF,TRBJ2-3,.,TRBV11-2
CASSVDGAYEQYF,TRBJ2-7,once,TRBV2
CASSYSGGTAFF,TRBJ1-1,.,TRBV6-6
CASSLGQGLYNEQFF,TRBJ2-1,.,TRBV5-1
CASRAGTGVINEQFF,TRBJ2-1,.,TRBV6-5
CAISEEGRYSMGYTF,TRBJ1-2,.,TRBV10-3
CASSTATGGNQPQHF,TRBJ1-5,.,TRBV19
CASSSRTGGYEQYF,TRBJ2-7,once,TRBV4-3
CASSPSLAGGGDTQYF,TRBJ2-3,once,TRBV4-3
CASSLTSGGADTQYF,TRBJ2-3,.,TRBV9
CATTNGGRRGSDTQYF,TRBJ2-3,.,TRBV24-1
CASSSRSGVATGELFF,TRBJ2-2,once,TRBV11-3
CASSPPAPGSNNEQFF,TRBJ2-1,.,TRBV10-2
CACLQGGQGLSHTF,TRBJ1-2,.,TRBV30
CSASTGVSQPQHF,TRBJ1-5,.,TRBV20-1
CSASGGFGNQPQHF,TRBJ1-5,.,TRBV20-1
CASSAPRREGSYGYTF,TRBJ1-2,.,TRBV9
CASSPRDRHTGELFF,TRBJ2-2,.,TRBV2
CASSGDRENSPLHF,TRBJ1-6,.,TRBV7-6
CASSLQGDYGYTF,TRBJ1-2,.,TRBV18
CASSLSTGNYGYTF,TRBJ1-2,.,TRBV5-1
CASSIRLESSNEQFF,TRBJ2-1,.,TRBV19
CASSRSSTGNTEAFF,TRBJ1-1,.,TRBV4-3
CASRRRDGINQPQHF,TRBJ1-5,.,TRBV2
CAWRGQGSGNTIYF,TRBJ1-3,.,TRBV30
CASSFGTGSVNYGYTF,TRBJ1-2,.,TRBV7-6
CASSSTLIYEQYF,TRBJ2-7,once,TRBV3-1/TRBV3-2
CASSLDRVGGYTF,TRBJ1-2,once,TRBV13
CASSVSLSNTEAFF,TRBJ1-1,.,TRBV9
CASSLSTLSGELFF,TRBJ2-2,.,TRBV7-6
CASSLGGQGGYEQYF,TRBJ2-7,.,TRBV9
CASSLVDLYNEQFF,TRBJ2-1,.,TRBV7-9
CATSDRSGGSAYNEQFF,TRBJ2-1,.,TRBV24-1
CATSDRTNEQFF,TRBJ2-1,.,TRBV24-1
CASGYSGGPYGYTF,TRBJ1-2,.,TRBV12-5
CASRNLPGQATGYTF,TRBJ1-2,.,TRBV6-5
CASSLLAGTSTDTQYF,TRBJ2-3,.,TRBV7-6
CSVARAGGSGKLFF,TRBJ1-4,.,TRBV29-1